This paragraph reports one T cell receptor beta chain. The antigen it recognizes is unknown. The sample holds no much larger clone one base away, and base qualities are not on file. This entry is derived from a study of OX40 agonist ivuxolimab in advanced cancers. Concerning the study at large: Ivuxolimab was an agonistic, fully human IgG2 monoclonal antibody directed against OX40 (CD134), a costimulatory receptor. A male proportion of approximately 83% and a mean age of roughly 55 years, ranging from roughly 20 to 80, were recorded for the dose-escalation cohort. Of the 50 or so patients in dose escalation, about 20 had hepatocellular carcinoma, some 15 had melanoma, 9 had renal cell carcinoma and 9 had head and neck cancer. Peripheral TCRbeta sequencing aimed to test whether ivuxolimab altered TCR sequence diversity and caused clonal T-cell expansion. Partial responses occurred in three dose-escalation patients: two with cutaneous melanoma and one with hepatocellular carcinoma. The paper covers the monotherapy dose-escalation part of the phase I ivuxolimab trial, which included N ≈ 57 patients. Intravenous ivuxolimab was administered to patients every 2 weeks at six dose levels: 0.01, 0.1, 0.3, 1.5, 3 and 10 mg/kg. Patients were allowed to have had prior anti-PD-1, anti-PD-L1 or anti-CTLA-4 therapy, and approximately 41% of the dose-escalation patients had previously received checkpoint inhibitors.

Genomic DNA was extracted from sorted cells for sequencing of the TCRbeta CDR3 region. TCRbeta CDR3 regions were sequenced using the immunoSEQ Assay. Not all clones reach the TCRdb copy of this immuneACCESS table, which keeps in-frame sequences only. Checked studies attribute under half of the gap to unresolved V genes and leave the rest unexplained. The sample data list some 70,000 clones, and 70% to 90% of these were observed just once. The biggest ten clones account for around 8.2% of the sample. The paper's findings and limits, for the study overall: The antigen specificity of the peripheral T cells that underwent clonal expansion was not determined. At doses from 0.1 to 3.0 mg/kg, clonal expansion was seen in both CD4+ and CD8+ blood T cells between baseline and week 6. After ivuxolimab, more expanded clones were found on average in CD8+ T cells than in CD4+ T cells. Low levels of normalized T-cell clonal expansion were also seen in some nonresponding patients. In the 0.1-3.0 mg/kg groups, partial responders were among the patients with the lowest normalized peripheral clonal expansion, particularly in CD8+ T cells.

The CDR3 covers 9 residues, taking in both the cysteine and the phenylalanine. Solely the CDR3 DNA is kept, with 27 bases framed from the first base. V loses 7 bases of germline sequence and J loses 8 bases, and the interval between the two ends is 8 bases. From the germline V gene (reference sequence), CDR1 is DFQATT and CDR2 is SNEGSKA. The trial excluded patients who had a history of autoimmune disease or who were on systemic immunosuppression. Peripheral blood for TCR sequencing was collected from all dose cohorts at baseline, on cycle 4 day 1, and on cycle 7 day 1. Samples were obtained from an open-label, multicenter, first-in-human phase I dose-escalation trial of ivuxolimab. Adults with locally advanced or metastatic head and neck squamous cell, hepatocellular, melanoma or renal cell carcinoma were enrolled in the trial. Before TCR sequencing, CD4+ and CD8+ T cells were separately sorted from peripheral blood.

The receptor's source is an adult with an advanced solid tumor such as melanoma, head and neck, liver or kidney cancer. The chain is made from TRBV20-1 and TRBJ1-2; no D segment can be confidently identified. Sequencing used CD4+ or CD8+ T cells sorted from blood, obtained in a trial of the OX40 agonist ivuxolimab. The nucleotide sequence is given as TGCAGTGTACAGCGCGGCTACACCTTC. It translates to CSVQRGYTF.